Below are 5 T cell receptor beta chains sequenced from a single sample in a study of cytomegalovirus exposure and HLA in healthy donors. The study ran its PCR with 60 Vbeta and 13 Jbeta primers. Sequencing used immunoSEQ multiplex PCR; TCRdb keeps in-frame clones, though not all of them. Of about 52,000 clones listed, roughly 60% are singletons. The sequenced sample was PBMCs. Source of these receptors: a human donor in good health.

The chain combines TRBV30 with TRBJ2-3, with 9 bases fitting TRBD2. The CDR3 is 15 residues long. The trim removed 4 bases at V and 2 bases at J, leaving 7 bases unmatched. Germline V lookup: CDR1 GTSNPN, CDR2 SVGIG (reference sequence). This CDR3 reads CAWTSLAGNTDTQYF. The DNA of the CDR3 is TGTGCCTGGACGAGCCTAGCGGGGAACACAGATACGCAGTATTTT.

This clone was seen once. The V call is TRBV5-1, the J call TRBJ1-3; no clear D gene. CDR1 and CDR2 from the germline V gene are SGHRS and YFSETQ. Trimming stripped 0 bases from V and 4 bases from J, with 14 bases between. This CDR3 has 16 amino acids. CDR3 residues: CASSLERGRVGNTIYF. The CDR3, as DNA: TGCGCCAGCAGCTTGGAACGCGGGCGAGTAGGAAACACCATATATTTT.

The chain has TRBV9 and TRBJ1-4, with D tentatively TRBD1 (5 bases). Germline CDR1 is SGDLS and CDR2 is YYNGEE. The CDR3 covers 18 residues. V shed 4 bases and J shed 7 bases, with 26 bases lying between them. The CDR3 sequence is CASSPRGEASSISEKLFF. The CDR3 region has the DNA TGTGCCAGCAGCCCGAGAGGGGAGGCCTCTAGTATAAGTGAAAAACTGTTTTTT.

A few counts support this clone. The chain couples TRBV10-1 to TRBJ1-1; TRBD1 agrees at 7 bases. With V trimmed by 6 bases and J by 1 base, 5 bases remained unmatched. The V gene's germline CDR1 is WNHNN and CDR2 SYGVQD (reference sequence). The CDR3 is made up of 14 amino acids. DNA of the CDR3: TGCGCCAGCAGCCCCCACAGGGGGAACACTGAAGCTTTCTTT. Translating it yields CASSPHRGNTEAFF.

This clone is a singleton in its sample. The chain has TRBV6-5 and TRBJ1-1; D not certain. Germline V gives CDR1 MNHEY, CDR2 SVGAGI. The CDR3 loop spans 11 amino acids. Trimming took 4 bases from V and 7 from J, leaving 7 bases between them. DNA of the CDR3: TGTGCCAGCAGTTCGTCCTGTGAAGCTTTCTTT. Protein: CASSSSCEAFF.